These T cell receptor beta chains were read from a single sample in a study of metastatic and nonmetastatic thyroid tumors. From the PCR reads, TCRdb re-called clones with MiXCR. The table shows around 18,000 clones, with 30% to 40% occurring only once. The sequenced sample consisted of tumor tissue. The receptor source for this set is a female donor with papillary thyroid cancer or a benign thyroid nodule (not recorded which). Some clones in this sample may be carry-over from other donors' samples. Each CDR3 is given with its conserved first and last residue. A D gene is named only where the DNA matches it firmly. The size field is filled for only some rows; it gives once, few, many or a size class.

V: TRBV30
J: TRBJ1-3
D: -
size: -
CDR3: CAWCVGWSGNTRYF
DNA: TGTGCCTGGTGTGTGGGGTGGTCTGGAAACACCAGATATTTT

V: TRBV6-1
J: TRBJ2-7
D: -
size: few
CDR3: CASNLGEGYHEQYF
DNA: TGTGCCAGCAACCTGGGAGAGGGTTACCACGAGCAGTACTTC

V: TRBV15
J: TRBJ2-5
D: -
size: few
CDR3: CATSPHGGETQYF
DNA: TGTGCCACCAGCCCCCATGGGGGGGAGACCCAGTACTTC

V: TRBV6-1
J: TRBJ1-6
D: -
size: -
CDR3: CAIRRESSPNNSPLHF
DNA: TGTGCCATCCGCCGGGAGTCTTCCCCTAATAATTCACCCCTCCACTTT

V: TRBV11-2
J: TRBJ2-1
D: -
size: -
CDR3: CASSWGDDPSYNEQFF
DNA: TGTGCCAGCAGCTGGGGGGACGACCCCTCCTACAATGAGCAGTTCTTC

V: TRBV6-1
J: TRBJ1-1
D: TRBD1
size: few
CDR3: CASSDRTGGAYTEAFF
DNA: TGTGCCAGCAGTGATCGGACAGGGGGCGCCTACACTGAAGCTTTCTTT

V: TRBV12-3/TRBV12-4
J: TRBJ1-2
D: TRBD1
size: few
CDR3: CASSFTGDDYYGYTF
DNA: TGTGCCAGCAGTTTCACAGGGGACGACTACTATGGCTACACCTTC

V: TRBV2
J: TRBJ2-7
D: -
size: few
CDR3: CASSSRADHIDQYF
DNA: TGTGCCAGCAGCAGTCGGGCGGACCATATCGACCAGTACTTC

V: TRBV6-1
J: TRBJ2-7
D: TRBD2
size: few
CDR3: CASTAGGPPNEQYF
DNA: TGTGCCAGCACTGCGGGAGGGCCTCCCAACGAGCAGTACTTC

V: TRBV5-4
J: TRBJ1-4
D: TRBD1
size: many
CDR3: CASSENRGLNEKLFF
DNA: TGTGCCAGCAGCGAGAACAGGGGGCTGAATGAAAAACTGTTTTTT

V: TRBV6-1
J: TRBJ2-1
D: -
size: few
CDR3: CASRGGPGWYEQFF
DNA: TGTGCCAGCAGGGGCGGACCAGGGTGGTATGAGCAGTTCTTC

V: TRBV6-1
J: TRBJ2-7
D: -
size: -
CDR3: CASSPAIGWEQYF
DNA: TGTGCCAGCAGCCCCGCCATAGGATGGGAGCAGTACTTC

V: TRBV10-2
J: TRBJ2-7
D: -
size: -
CDR3: CASMLGHLYEQYF
DNA: TGCGCCAGCATGCTTGGACATCTCTACGAGCAGTACTTC

V: TRBV2
J: TRBJ2-3
D: TRBD2
size: few
CDR3: CASSERAGGVLATDTQYF
DNA: TGTGCCAGCAGTGAACGGGCGGGAGGGGTTCTAGCCACAGATACGCAGTATTTT

V: TRBV28
J: TRBJ2-3
D: TRBD2
size: few
CDR3: CASSLGTSGTDTQYF
DNA: TGTGCCAGCAGTTTGGGGACTAGCGGCACAGATACGCAGTATTTT

V: TRBV5-4
J: TRBJ2-2
D: -
size: medium-sized
CDR3: CASSPGQPTGELFF
DNA: TGTGCCAGCAGCCCGGGACAACCCACCGGGGAGCTGTTTTTT

V: TRBV4-1
J: TRBJ2-7
D: TRBD2
size: -
CDR3: CASSQRLVLAVSYEQYF
DNA: TGCGCCAGCAGCCAAAGATTGGTGCTAGCGGTATCCTACGAGCAGTACTTC

V: TRBV6-1
J: TRBJ2-7
D: TRBD2
size: few
CDR3: CASSTSGSHGEQYF
DNA: TGTGCCAGCAGCACTAGCGGGAGCCACGGGGAGCAGTACTTC

V: TRBV28
J: TRBJ2-7
D: -
size: few
CDR3: CASSRGGRYEQYF
DNA: TGTGCCAGCAGTCGTGGGGGCCGCTACGAGCAGTACTTC

V: TRBV7-9
J: TRBJ2-7
D: -
size: few
CDR3: CASSLRQESSYEQYF
DNA: TGTGCCAGCAGCCTACGACAGGAGAGCTCCTACGAGCAGTACTTC

V: TRBV20-1
J: TRBJ1-6
D: TRBD1
size: -
CDR3: CSARDRVHNSPLHF
DNA: TGCAGTGCTCGCGACAGGGTCCATAATTCACCCCTCCACTTT

V: TRBV19
J: TRBJ1-2
D: TRBD1
size: -
CDR3: CASSQTGGVTGYTF
DNA: TGTGCCAGTAGTCAGACAGGGGGTGTGACAGGCTACACCTTC

V: TRBV12-3/TRBV12-4
J: TRBJ2-7
D: -
size: few
CDR3: CASSLSRGAYEQYF
DNA: TGTGCCAGCAGTTTAAGTAGGGGGGCCTACGAGCAGTACTTC

V: TRBV24-1
J: TRBJ2-3
D: -
size: many
CDR3: CATSDLPRGAVDTDTQYF
DNA: TGTGCCACCAGTGATTTGCCCCGGGGGGCGGTTGACACAGATACGCAGTATTTT

V: TRBV20-1
J: TRBJ2-7
D: -
size: -
CDR3: CSARNRKGSSYEQYF
DNA: TGCAGTGCTAGAAATCGTAAGGGCAGTTCCTACGAGCAGTACTTC

V: TRBV5-1
J: TRBJ2-7
D: -
size: -
CDR3: CASSFRRSAYEQYF
DNA: TGCGCCAGCAGCTTTCGGCGCAGTGCCTACGAGCAGTACTTC

V: TRBV14
J: TRBJ2-1
D: TRBD2
size: many
CDR3: CASSQDRAGAYEQFF
DNA: TGTGCCAGCAGCCAAGATCGAGCGGGAGCCTATGAGCAGTTCTTC

V: TRBV5-1
J: TRBJ2-7
D: TRBD2
size: few
CDR3: CASSSTSGRGWEQYF
DNA: TGCGCCAGCAGCTCCACTAGCGGGAGAGGTTGGGAGCAGTACTTC

V: TRBV20-1
J: TRBJ1-6
D: -
size: -
CDR3: CSARDGAPLHF
DNA: TGCAGTGCTAGAGATGGGGCACCCCTCCACTTT